These 15 T cell receptor beta chains came from one sample sequenced in a study of lymphopenia after photon versus proton radiotherapy. Using immunoSEQ multiplex PCR, the repertoire was profiled, and TCRdb retains in-frame clones only, with some absent. The table records over 35,000 clones, around 84% of them present only once. Sequences were derived from peripheral blood, sampled from a patient treated with proton-based radiotherapy. Every receptor here comes from a woman aged 65 to 85 with pancreatic cancer. Some clones in this sample may be carry-over from other donors' samples.

The rearrangement uses TRBV30 and TRBJ2-7, with D possibly matching TRBD1 (5 bases). Trimming removed 7 bases from V and 7 bases from J, with 17 bases in between. CDR1 and CDR2 (germline): GTSNPN, SVGIG (reference sequence). The CDR3 extends over 12 amino acids. CDR3 coding DNA: TGTGCCTTGGGGCAGGGAAGCGAGGAGCAGTACTTC. Its translation is CALGQGSEEQYF.

The genes are TRBV27 and TRBJ2-3; D gene uncertain. CDR1 and CDR2 (germline): MNHEY, SMNVEV (reference sequence). V was pared by 2 bases and J by 2 bases, with 5 bases between. This CDR3 is built from 13 residues. Here the CDR3 DNA reads TGTGCCAGCAGTTTAGACGCCACAGATACGCAGTATTTT. This translates into CASSLDATDTQYF.

The chain joins TRBV19 to TRBJ2-4; 12 nucleotides agree with TRBD1. Germline CDR1 and CDR2: LNHDA and SQIVND (reference sequence). The CDR3 is made up of 20 amino acids. With V trimmed by 3 bases and J by 1 base, 13 bases remained unmatched. CDR3 amino acids: CASSIEGQGAIGSAKNIQYF. Here the CDR3 DNA reads TGTGCCAGTAGTATTGAGGGACAGGGGGCGATAGGGTCGGCCAAAAACATTCAGTACTTC. The entire variable domain, with the rest obtained from reference TRBV19 and TRBJ2-4, is as follows: DGGITQSPKYLFRKEGQNVTLSCEQNLNHDAMYWYRQDPGQGLRLIYYSQIVNDFQKGDIAEGYSVSREKKESFPLTVTSAQKNPTAFYLCASSIEGQGAIGSAKNIQYFGAGTRLSVL.

The chain couples TRBV19 to TRBJ1-4; 9 positions agree with TRBD1. The CDR3 loop spans 14 amino acids. The trim removed 4 bases at V and 4 bases at J, leaving 1 base unmatched. Germline assignment: CDR1 LNHDA and CDR2 SQIVND (reference sequence). CDR3 protein: CASSRDRDNEKLFF. CDR3 DNA: TGTGCCAGTAGTAGGGACAGGGATAATGAAAAACTGTTTTTT.

This clone was counted a few times. The V gene is TRBV18, the J gene TRBJ1-2, with D maybe TRBD1 (5 bases). The germline V and J ends were trimmed by 1 base and 1 base, with 13 bases remaining between them. There are 16 residues in the CDR3. CDR1 is KGHSH, CDR2 LQKENI, per germline. CDR3 protein: CASSPQLGDLNYGYTF. DNA for the CDR3: TGTGCCAGCTCACCACAGTTGGGGGACCTTAACTATGGCTACACCTTC. Filled out from reference TRBV18 and TRBJ1-2, the complete variable domain reads NAGVMQNPRHLVRRRGQEARLRCSPMKGHSHVYWYRQLPEEGLKFMVYLQKENIIDESGMPKERFSAEFPKEGPSILRIQQVVRGDSAAYFCASSPQLGDLNYGYTFGSGTRLTVV.

The chain joins TRBV5-1 to TRBJ2-2; weak D call: TRBD1 (6 bases). Germline-derived CDR1 and CDR2 are SGHRS and YFSETQ. CDR3 length equals 17 residues. V was clipped by 4 bases and J by 0 bases, with 16 bases between them. The CDR3 nucleotides are TGCGCCAGCAGCGGAGACAGGCCTAGGGCGAACACCGGGGAGCTGTTTTTT. Translation: CASSGDRPRANTGELFF.

The table lists this clone with a few counts. The chain links TRBV29-1 to TRBJ1-5; possibly TRBD1 for D (5 bases). The V gene's germline CDR1 is SQVTM and CDR2 ANQGSEA. The CDR3 has 16 amino acids. Between the trimmed V and J ends, which lost 1 base and 2 bases, there was a span of 15 bases. The CDR3 reads CSVEVWRDPGNQPQHF. CDR3 coding DNA: TGCAGCGTTGAAGTTTGGCGGGACCCCGGCAATCAGCCCCAGCATTTT.

This clone came up once. V and J are TRBV5-8 and TRBJ2-7; D gene unclear. V gave up 0 bases and J gave up 8 bases, with 0 bases separating them. CDR3 size: 9 residues. CDR1 SGHTS and CDR2 YDEGEE come from the germline V gene. CDR3 in DNA: TGTGCCAGCAGCTTGGAGCAGTACTTC. Its protein is CASSLEQYF.

The sample holds one count of this clone. V is TRBV29-1 and J is TRBJ1-5; D remains unclear. The CDR3 has 15 amino acids. V lost 4 bases, J lost 2 bases, and 15 bases lay in between. Germline V CDR1 and CDR2: SQVTM, ANQGSEA. The CDR3 nucleotides are TGCAGCGTTGCGGACGGGGTTATCGGCAATCAGCCCCAGCATTTT. This gives the protein CSVADGVIGNQPQHF.

The chain couples TRBV18 to TRBJ2-7; perhaps D is TRBD1 or TRBD2 (5 bases each). Trimming removed 2 bases at V and 3 bases at J, with 11 bases between. The CDR3 contains 14 residues. Germline lookup yields CDR1 KGHSH and CDR2 LQKENI. This CDR3 reads CASSPSGDDYEQYF. The CDR3 nucleotides read TGTGCCAGCTCACCATCCGGGGACGACTACGAGCAGTACTTC.

The chain links TRBV12-5 to TRBJ2-1; TRBD1 matches at 7 bases. V dropped 7 bases and J dropped 5; count of bases not matched to a gene: 17. CDR1 LGHNT and CDR2 FRNRAP come from the germline V gene. CDR3 length: 17 residues. The CDR3 DNA reads as TGTGCTAGTGCCCTCCTCCGGGCAACACAGGGGCACAATGAGCAGTTCTTC. The encoded protein is CASALLRATQGHNEQFF.

This chain joins TRBV27 and TRBJ2-1, with TRBD1 as a possible D gene (6 bases). The ends were cut back, 6 bases at V and 0 bases at J, with 12 bases in the middle. The germline gives CDR1 MNHEY, CDR2 SMNVEV (reference sequence). This CDR3 contains 15 residues. The CDR3 loop is CASSNTGSSYNEQFF. In nucleotides, the CDR3 is TGTGCCAGCAGCAACACAGGGAGCTCCTACAATGAGCAGTTCTTC.

The genes are TRBV10-3 and TRBJ1-2; tentative D call: TRBD1 (6 bases). The V gene lost 3 bases and the J gene lost 3 bases, with 8 bases spanning the gap. Per the germline V gene, CDR1 is ENHRY and CDR2 is SYGVKD. CDR3 length: 13 residues. CDR3 amino acids: CAISDGGHYGYTF. In nucleotides, the CDR3 is TGTGCCATCAGTGATGGGGGGCACTATGGCTACACCTTC.

This clone was picked up one time. The rearrangement joins TRBV28 to TRBJ2-2; 12 bases match TRBD2. CDR3 size: 16 residues. CDR1 is MDHEN, CDR2 SYDVKM, per germline. V trimming: 6 bases; J trimming: 3 bases; junction bases outside the gene matches: 5. This CDR3 is CASSLRLAGDTGELFF. In DNA, the CDR3 is TGTGCCAGCAGCCTGAGACTAGCGGGAGACACCGGGGAGCTGTTTTTT.

A remark on this clone: A far more abundant clone sits one base away, making this likely a read error. The chain links TRBV5-1 to TRBJ1-1, with D possibly TRBD1 on 6 matching bases. The CDR3 runs to 14 residues. The ends were cut back, 4 bases at V and 1 base at J, with 11 bases in the middle. Germline lookup yields CDR1 SGHRS and CDR2 YFSETQ. CDR3 amino acids: CASSHRTENTEAFF. The CDR3 DNA is TGCGCCAGCAGCCATCGGACAGAGAACACTGAAGCTTTCTTT.